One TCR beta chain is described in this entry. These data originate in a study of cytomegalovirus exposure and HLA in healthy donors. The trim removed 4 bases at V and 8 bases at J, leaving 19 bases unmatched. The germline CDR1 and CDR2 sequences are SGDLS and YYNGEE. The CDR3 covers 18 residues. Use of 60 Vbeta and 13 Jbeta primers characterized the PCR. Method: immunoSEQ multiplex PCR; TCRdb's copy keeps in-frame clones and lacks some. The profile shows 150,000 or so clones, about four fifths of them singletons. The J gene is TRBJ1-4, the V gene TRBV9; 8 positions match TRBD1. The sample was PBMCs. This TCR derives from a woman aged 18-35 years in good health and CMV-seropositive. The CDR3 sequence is CASSPTDRGVEIGEKLFF. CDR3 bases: TGTGCCAGCAGCCCGACCGACAGGGGAGTTGAGATCGGAGAAAAACTGTTTTTT.